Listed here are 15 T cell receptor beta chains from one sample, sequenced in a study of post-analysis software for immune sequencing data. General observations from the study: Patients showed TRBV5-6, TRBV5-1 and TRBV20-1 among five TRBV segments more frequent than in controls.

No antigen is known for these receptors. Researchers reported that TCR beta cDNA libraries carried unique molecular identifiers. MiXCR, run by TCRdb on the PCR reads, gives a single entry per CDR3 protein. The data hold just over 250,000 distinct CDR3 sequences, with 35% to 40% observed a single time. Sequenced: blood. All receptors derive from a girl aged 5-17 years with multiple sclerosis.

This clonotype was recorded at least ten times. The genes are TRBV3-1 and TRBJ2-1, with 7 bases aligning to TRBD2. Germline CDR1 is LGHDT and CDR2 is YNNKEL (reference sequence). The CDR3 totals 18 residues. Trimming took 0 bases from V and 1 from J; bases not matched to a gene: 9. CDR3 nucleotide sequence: TGTGCCAGCAGCCAAGAATCCCTAGCGGCAATTTCCTACAATGAGCAGTTCTTC. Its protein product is CASSQESLAAISYNEQFF.

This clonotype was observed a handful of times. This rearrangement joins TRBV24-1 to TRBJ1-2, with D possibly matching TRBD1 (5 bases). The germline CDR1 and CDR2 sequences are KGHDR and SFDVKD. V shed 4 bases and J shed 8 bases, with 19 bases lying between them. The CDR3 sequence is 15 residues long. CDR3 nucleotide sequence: TGTGCCACCAGTGACAAGTCCGGAGGGGCTGGCGGCTACACCTTC. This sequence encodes CATSDKSGGAGGYTF.

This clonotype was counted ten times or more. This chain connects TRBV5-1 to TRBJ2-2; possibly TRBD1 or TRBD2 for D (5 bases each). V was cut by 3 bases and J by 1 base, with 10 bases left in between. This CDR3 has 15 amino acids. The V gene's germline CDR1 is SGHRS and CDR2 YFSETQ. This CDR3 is CASSSGTGNTGELFF. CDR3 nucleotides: TGCGCCAGCAGCTCCGGGACGGGGAACACCGGGGAGCTGTTTTTT.

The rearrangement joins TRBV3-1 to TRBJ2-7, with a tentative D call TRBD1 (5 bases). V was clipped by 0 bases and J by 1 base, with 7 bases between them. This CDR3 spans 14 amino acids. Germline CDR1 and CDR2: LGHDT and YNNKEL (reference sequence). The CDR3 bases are TGTGCCAGCAGCCAAGATCGACAGTCCTACGAGCAGTACTTC. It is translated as CASSQDRQSYEQYF.

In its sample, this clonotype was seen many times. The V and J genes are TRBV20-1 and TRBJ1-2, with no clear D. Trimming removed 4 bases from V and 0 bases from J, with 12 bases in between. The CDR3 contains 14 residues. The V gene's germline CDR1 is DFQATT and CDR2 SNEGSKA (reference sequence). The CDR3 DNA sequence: TGCAGTGCTAAGGGAGGGAACACTAACTATGGCTACACCTTC. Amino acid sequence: CSAKGGNTNYGYTF.

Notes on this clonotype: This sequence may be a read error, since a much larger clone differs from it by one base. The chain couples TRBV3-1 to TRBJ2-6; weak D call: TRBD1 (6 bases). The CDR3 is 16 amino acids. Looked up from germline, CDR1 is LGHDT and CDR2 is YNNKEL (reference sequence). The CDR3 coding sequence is TGTGCCAGCAGCCAAGGGTGGGGGCTCGGGGCCAGCGTCCTGACTTTC. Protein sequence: CASSQGWGLGASVLTF.

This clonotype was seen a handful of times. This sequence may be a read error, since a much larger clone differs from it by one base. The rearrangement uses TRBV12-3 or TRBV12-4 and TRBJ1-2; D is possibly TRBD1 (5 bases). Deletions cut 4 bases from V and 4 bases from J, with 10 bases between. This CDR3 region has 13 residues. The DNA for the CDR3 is TGTGCCAGCAGTTCAGACAGAAGCTATGGCTACACCTTC. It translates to CASSSDRSYGYTF.

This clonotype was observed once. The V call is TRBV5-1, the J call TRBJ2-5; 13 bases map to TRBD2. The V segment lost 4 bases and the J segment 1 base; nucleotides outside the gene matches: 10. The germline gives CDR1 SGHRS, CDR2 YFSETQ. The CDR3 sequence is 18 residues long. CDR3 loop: CASSDIRLAGGVQETQYF. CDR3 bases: TGCGCCAGCAGCGACATTAGACTAGCGGGAGGTGTCCAAGAGACCCAGTACTTC.

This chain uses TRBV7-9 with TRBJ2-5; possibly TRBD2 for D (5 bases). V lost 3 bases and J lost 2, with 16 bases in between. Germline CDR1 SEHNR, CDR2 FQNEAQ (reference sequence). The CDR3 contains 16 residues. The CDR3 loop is CASSFSDYADQETQYF. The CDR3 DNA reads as TGTGCCAGCAGCTTTTCCGACTATGCGGATCAAGAGACCCAGTACTTC.

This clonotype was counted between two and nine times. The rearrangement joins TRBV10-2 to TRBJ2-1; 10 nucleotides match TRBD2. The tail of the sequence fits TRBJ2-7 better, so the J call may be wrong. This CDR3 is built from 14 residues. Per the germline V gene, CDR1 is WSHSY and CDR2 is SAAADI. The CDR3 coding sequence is TGCGCCAGCAGTGGGACTAGCGGCTACAATGAGCAGTACTTC. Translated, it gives CASSGTSGYNEQYF.

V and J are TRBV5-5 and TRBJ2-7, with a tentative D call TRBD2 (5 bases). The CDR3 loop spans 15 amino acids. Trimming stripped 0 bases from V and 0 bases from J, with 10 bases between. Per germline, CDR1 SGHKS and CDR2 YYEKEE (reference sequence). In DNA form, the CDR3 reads TGTGCCAGCAGCTTGGGCGGACTCTACTCCTACGAGCAGTACTTC. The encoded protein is CASSLGGLYSYEQYF.

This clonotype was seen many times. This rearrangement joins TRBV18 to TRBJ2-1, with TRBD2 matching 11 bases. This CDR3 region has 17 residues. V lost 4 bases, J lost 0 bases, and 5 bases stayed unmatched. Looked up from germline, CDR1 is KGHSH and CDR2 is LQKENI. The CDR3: CASSLRGLAASYNEQFF. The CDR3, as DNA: TGTGCCAGCTCACTCCGGGGACTAGCGGCCTCCTACAATGAGCAGTTCTTC.

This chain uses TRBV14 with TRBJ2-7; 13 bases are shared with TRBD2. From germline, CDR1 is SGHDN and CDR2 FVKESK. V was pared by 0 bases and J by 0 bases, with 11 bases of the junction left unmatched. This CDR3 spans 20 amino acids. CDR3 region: CASSQETSGRHEDRSYEQYF. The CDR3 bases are TGTGCCAGCAGCCAAGAGACTAGCGGGAGGCACGAAGATCGCTCCTACGAGCAGTACTTC.

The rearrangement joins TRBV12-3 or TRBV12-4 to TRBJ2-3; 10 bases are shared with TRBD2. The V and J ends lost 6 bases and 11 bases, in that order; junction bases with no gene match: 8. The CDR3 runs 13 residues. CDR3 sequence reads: CASRLAGTDVQYF. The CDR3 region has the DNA TGTGCCAGCAGACTAGCGGGGACCGATGTGCAGTATTTT.

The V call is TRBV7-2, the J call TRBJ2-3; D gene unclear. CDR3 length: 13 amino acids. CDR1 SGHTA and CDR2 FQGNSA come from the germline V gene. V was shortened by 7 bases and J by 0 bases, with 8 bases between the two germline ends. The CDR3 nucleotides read TGTGCCAGCAACCCCTCTAGCACAGATACGCAGTATTTT. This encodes CASNPSSTDTQYF.